This T cell receptor beta chain was sequenced in a study of T cell responses to AZD1222 COVID-19 vaccine. Regarding the study as a whole: Nearly half of the spike-specific TCRs reportedly recognize variant regions that carry no mutations. None of the repertoires were sampled until the peak T cell response had passed. In a largely white British group with more females than males, clonal diversity was possibly underestimated. Increases in Spike-specific TCR breadth and depth were seen after two AZD1222 doses.

Sequencing was performed with immunoSEQ multiplex PCR; in TCRdb, only in-frame clones are kept and a portion is missing. Of 83,000 or so clones listed, 70% to 90% are singletons. Concerning this clone: What it recognizes is unknown.

The ends were cut back, 2 bases at V and 3 bases at J, with 11 bases in the middle. The CDR3 is 14 residues long. Germline V gene sequence: CDR1 MNHEY, CDR2 SMNVEV (reference sequence). The rearrangement uses TRBV27 and TRBJ2-7; tentatively, D is TRBD1 (5 bases). The sample in question was peripheral blood, obtained on day 0 of MenACWY control vaccination. The sequence was collected from an adult in good health. The CDR3: CASSLAGMGYEQYF. CDR3 nucleotide sequence: TGTGCCAGCAGTTTAGCAGGGATGGGCTACGAGCAGTACTTC.